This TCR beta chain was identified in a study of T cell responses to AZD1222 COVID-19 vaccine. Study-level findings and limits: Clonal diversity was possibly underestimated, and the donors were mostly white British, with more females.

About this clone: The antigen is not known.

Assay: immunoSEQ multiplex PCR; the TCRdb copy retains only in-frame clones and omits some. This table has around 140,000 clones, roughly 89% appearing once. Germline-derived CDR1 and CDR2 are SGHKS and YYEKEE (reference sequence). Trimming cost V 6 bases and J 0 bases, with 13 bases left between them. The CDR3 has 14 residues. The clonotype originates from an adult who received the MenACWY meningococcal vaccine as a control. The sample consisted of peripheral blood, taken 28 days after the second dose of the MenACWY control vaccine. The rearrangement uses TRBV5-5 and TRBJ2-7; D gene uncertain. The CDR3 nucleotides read TGTGCCAGCACCCATTACCAGAGCTCCTACGAGCAGTACTTC. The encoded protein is CASTHYQSSYEQYF.